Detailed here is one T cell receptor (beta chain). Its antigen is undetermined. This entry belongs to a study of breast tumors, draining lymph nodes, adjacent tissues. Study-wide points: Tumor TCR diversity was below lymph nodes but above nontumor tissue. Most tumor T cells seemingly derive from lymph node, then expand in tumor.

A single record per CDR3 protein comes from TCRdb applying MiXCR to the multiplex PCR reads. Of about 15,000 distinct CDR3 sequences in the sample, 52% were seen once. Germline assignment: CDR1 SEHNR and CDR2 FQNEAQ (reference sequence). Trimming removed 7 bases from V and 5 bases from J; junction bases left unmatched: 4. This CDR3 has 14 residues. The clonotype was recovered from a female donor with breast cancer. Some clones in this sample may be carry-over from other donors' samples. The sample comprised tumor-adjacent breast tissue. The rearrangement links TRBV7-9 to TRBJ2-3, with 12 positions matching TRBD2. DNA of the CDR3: TGTGCCAGCACCACTAGCGGGAGGAGAGATACGCAGTATTTT. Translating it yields CASTTSGRRDTQYF.